Detailed here is one TCR beta chain. Its specificity is unknown. This specimen comes from a study of T cell clonotyping in hematopoietic cell transplantation. Study-wide points: Broader posttransplant TCR repertoire diversity was predicted by graft donor and pretransplant recipient Inverse Simpson Index values. Cells were unsorted, so CD4 and CD8 contributions were not separated. Pathologically expanded recipient clonotypes increased progressively from day 30 to day 180 as diversity fell. At the given depth, recipient repertoires were over 95% de novo clonotypes.

The assay was immunoSEQ multiplex PCR, and TCRdb's table has in-frame clones only and misses some. The data contain about 27,000 clones, 95% of them singletons. This CDR3 contains 14 residues. CDR1 and CDR2 from the germline V gene are SNHLY and FYNNEI. Trimming pared 8 bases from V and 5 bases from J, leaving 15 bases between. The sequenced material came from peripheral blood mononuclear cells. The receptor was derived from a man over 45 in good health. Some clones in this sample may be carry-over from other donors' samples. The V gene is TRBV2, the J gene TRBJ2-2; weak D call: TRBD1 (6 bases). The CDR3 protein is CASLKGTPTGELFF. For the CDR3, the DNA is TGTGCCAGCCTTAAAGGGACACCGACCGGGGAGCTGTTTTTT. The full variable domain, rest sourced from reference TRBV2 and TRBJ2-2, is EPEVTQTPSHQVTQMGQEVILRCVPISNHLYFYWYRQILGQKVEFLVSFYNNEISEKSEIFDDQFSVERPDGSNFTLKIRSTKLEDSAMYFCASLKGTPTGELFFGEGSRLTVL.